One sample yielded the 15 T cell receptor beta chains listed below, sequenced in a study of blood T cells in healthy people across ages. Through a sample-barcoded 5' primer and a J-beta primer mix, a second PCR was run for roughly 6 to 12 cycles. TCRdb reprocessed the 5' RACE reads with MiXCR, giving one entry per CDR3 protein. The sample lists hundreds of thousands of distinct CDR3 sequences, 45% to 70% occurring once. Sequencing used blood. These receptors originate from a man between 35 and 55 years old in good health.

The V gene is TRBV13, the J gene TRBJ2-7; weak D call: TRBD1 (6 bases). Near its end, the DNA agrees better with TRBJ2-4, so the J call may be wrong. This CDR3 is 13 amino acids long. Germline V CDR1 and CDR2: PRHDT, FYEKMQ (reference sequence). The CDR3 reads CASSHRTENIQYF. The DNA for the CDR3 is TGTGCCAGCAGCCATAGGACAGAAAACATTCAGTACTTC.

The rearrangement links TRBV7-2 to TRBJ2-5; D ambiguous. This CDR3 has 14 amino acids. Trimming pared 2 bases from V and 3 bases from J, leaving 10 bases between. CDR1 and CDR2 from the germline V gene are SGHTA and FQGNSA. The CDR3 DNA follows: TGTGCCAGCAGCTTATCTATTCTAAAAGAGACCCAGTACTTC. Its translation: CASSLSILKETQYF. Full variable domain (missing parts from reference TRBV7-2 and TRBJ2-5): GAGVSQSPSNKVTEKGKDVELRCDPISGHTALYWYRQSLGQGLEFLIYFQGNSAPDKSGLPSDRFSAERTGGSVSTLTIQRTQQEDSAVYLCASSLSILKETQYFGPGTRLLVL.

The chain employs TRBV28 and TRBJ1-2; no reliable D call. Per germline, CDR1 MDHEN and CDR2 SYDVKM. Trimming removed 4 bases from V and 8 bases from J, with 14 bases in between. The CDR3 runs 13 residues. The CDR3 protein is CASSSPVGKGYTF. The CDR3 bases are TGTGCCAGCAGTTCCCCCGTGGGGAAAGGCTACACCTTC.

The chain uses TRBV12-3 or TRBV12-4 and TRBJ2-1; 12 positions agree with TRBD2. V lost 3 bases to trimming and J lost 5 bases; unmatched junction nucleotides: 2. The CDR3 runs 15 residues. The CDR3 region is CASSLSSGRDNEQFF. The CDR3 DNA is TGTGCCAGCAGTTTGTCTAGCGGGAGGGACAATGAGCAGTTCTTC.

This chain connects TRBV7-9 to TRBJ1-6; D not resolved. Germline V CDR1 and CDR2: SEHNR, FQNEAQ (reference sequence). V lost 5 bases, J lost 7 bases, and 12 bases lay in between. The CDR3 loop spans 14 amino acids. CDR3 region: CASSPERSNSPLHF. Written as DNA, the CDR3 is TGTGCCAGCAGCCCAGAACGATCCAATTCACCCCTCCACTTT.

As DNA, the CDR3 is TGTGCCAGCAGCCAACAGTTGGCGAACACTGAAGCTTTCTTT. Protein product: CASSQQLANTEAFF. The chain links TRBV7-3 to TRBJ1-1; D gene unclear. The CDR3 has 14 residues. Germline V gene lookup returns CDR1 SGHTA and CDR2 FQGTGA. The V gene lost 5 bases and the J gene lost 1 base, with 11 bases spanning the gap.

J is TRBJ1-2 and V is TRBV5-6; D uncertain. The CDR3 contains 16 residues. With 5 bases removed from V and 8 bases from J, the gap between germline ends came to 25 bases. Germline assignment: CDR1 SGHDT and CDR2 YYEEEE. DNA of the CDR3: TGTGCCAGCAGTCCGAAGATTTCCGGAATACTGGGGGGCTACACCTTC. Protein product: CASSPKISGILGGYTF.

The chain combines TRBV11-1 with TRBJ2-1; D might be TRBD1 (7 bases). The V and J ends lost 6 bases and 13 bases respectively, with 28 bases between them. The CDR3 is 16 amino acids. The germline V gene has CDR1 SGHAT and CDR2 FQDESV (reference sequence). Here the CDR3 DNA reads TGTGCCAGCAGTTCGATAGGTGGGACGGAGGGGGCCGTCCAGTTCTTC. Its translation is CASSSIGGTEGAVQFF.

This chain links TRBV28 with TRBJ2-5, with 9 bases aligning to TRBD1. Germline-derived CDR1 and CDR2 are MDHEN and SYDVKM. The CDR3 spans 14 residues. The J segment lost 5 bases and the V segment lost 1 base, leaving 2 bases of the junction unmatched. The CDR3 protein is CASSLSDRGETQYF. The CDR3 nucleotides read TGTGCCAGCAGTTTATCTGACAGGGGGGAGACCCAGTACTTC.

In this sample, this clonotype turned up a few times. This chain connects TRBV27 to TRBJ2-1, with 10 positions matching TRBD2. V dropped 3 bases and J dropped 4; count of bases not matched to a gene: 3. The CDR3 has 15 amino acids. From germline, CDR1 is MNHEY and CDR2 SMNVEV (reference sequence). CDR3 nucleotides: TGTGCCAGCAGTTTTGGACTAGCGGTTTACAATGAGCAGTTCTTC. This gives the protein CASSFGLAVYNEQFF.

The chain uses TRBV7-2 and TRBJ2-1; D is perhaps TRBD2 (6 bases). CDR3 length: 15 amino acids. V lost 4 bases to trimming and J lost 7 bases, with 17 bases between them. The germline gives CDR1 SGHTA, CDR2 FQGNSA. The CDR3 here is CASSSRSGWANEQFF. In nucleotides, the CDR3 is TGTGCCAGCAGCTCACGGAGCGGGTGGGCGAATGAGCAGTTCTTC. Full variable domain (missing parts from reference TRBV7-2 and TRBJ2-1): GAGVSQSPSNKVTEKGKDVELRCDPISGHTALYWYRQSLGQGLEFLIYFQGNSAPDKSGLPSDRFSAERTGGSVSTLTIQRTQQEDSAVYLCASSSRSGWANEQFFGPGTRLTVL.

This clonotype was seen ten or more times. The rearrangement uses TRBV29-1 and TRBJ2-5, with D possibly being TRBD1 (6 bases). V lost 1 base to trimming and J lost 2 bases, with 8 bases between them. The CDR3 runs 13 residues. Germline V gene sequence: CDR1 SQVTM, CDR2 ANQGSEA. The CDR3 loop is CSVEGTDQETQYF. In DNA, the CDR3 is TGCAGCGTTGAAGGGACAGATCAAGAGACCCAGTACTTC.

This clonotype was observed a few times. The rearrangement links TRBV7-3 to TRBJ1-1; no clear D gene. The CDR3 covers 13 residues. Germline V gene lookup returns CDR1 SGHTA and CDR2 FQGTGA. Trimming stripped 5 bases from V and 7 bases from J, with 14 bases between. The CDR3 loop reads CASSPRSGLEAFF. The CDR3 DNA is TGTGCCAGCAGCCCCCGATCTGGTCTTGAAGCTTTCTTT.

This clonotype occurred a few times. V is TRBV6-5 and J is TRBJ2-3; D is uncertain. CDR3 size: 14 residues. The V end lost 6 bases, the J end lost 1 base, and 11 bases lay between the germline ends. Germline V gene lookup returns CDR1 MNHEY and CDR2 SVGAGI. The CDR3 sequence is CASSQNPGTDTQYF. The CDR3 DNA reads TGTGCCAGCAGCCAGAACCCCGGCACAGATACGCAGTATTTT.

V gene TRBV4-2 combines with J gene TRBJ2-5, with D perhaps matching TRBD1 or TRBD2 (5 bases each). V was shortened by 1 base and J by 11 bases, with 20 bases between the two germline ends. Germline loops: CDR1 LGHNA, CDR2 YNFKEQ. The CDR3 is 15 residues long. Here the CDR3 DNA reads TGTGCCAGCAGCCAAGTTGGGGCTTTTGGGGGAGCGCAGTACTTC. Encoded protein: CASSQVGAFGGAQYF.